Following are 8 T cell receptor beta chains from one sample sequenced in a study of CD8 T cells in Susac syndrome. Reverse transcription of 0.5 to 1 ug RNA was performed with random hexamers. One entry per CDR3 protein results from TCRdb running MiXCR on the immunoSEQ multiplex PCR reads. The repertoire holds around 280,000 distinct CDR3 sequences, roughly 84% seen once, with about 0.11% in the top ten. The specimen was CD8+ T cells from PBMCs. These receptors were collected from a human donor with multiple sclerosis.

The J gene is TRBJ2-7, the V gene TRBV25-1; the D gene could be TRBD1 or TRBD2 (5 bases each). Germline CDR1 MGHDK, CDR2 SYGVNS. CDR3 length: 16 residues. V was trimmed by 5 bases and J by 4 bases, leaving 21 bases between them. CDR3 amino acids: CASSQPRGPDVYEQYF. Here the CDR3 DNA reads TGTGCCAGCAGTCAACCCCGGGGACCGGATGTTTACGAGCAGTACTTC.

The chain couples TRBV12-3 or TRBV12-4 to TRBJ2-1, with 7 bases fitting TRBD2. CDR3 length equals 18 residues. Germline trimming cut 6 bases from V and 4 bases from J; bases unmatched to any gene: 18. As DNA, the CDR3 is TGTGCCAGCAGCCCCCAGGTCGGGGGGAGGGCCGAGTACAATGAGCAGTTCTTC. Residues: CASSPQVGGRAEYNEQFF.

The chain is built from TRBV6-5 and TRBJ2-1; D is possibly TRBD1 (6 bases). V lost 0 bases, J lost 3 bases, and 15 bases lay in between. The CDR3 runs to 17 residues. Germline V gene data show CDR1 as MNHEY and CDR2 as SVGAGI. CDR3 loop: CASSYSSSGANYNEQFF. The DNA for the CDR3 is TGTGCCAGCAGTTACTCGTCCTCAGGGGCCAACTACAATGAGCAGTTCTTC.

The chain couples TRBV5-1 to TRBJ2-2, with D possibly TRBD2 on 6 matching bases. CDR1 and CDR2 from the germline V gene are SGHRS and YFSETQ. V lost 2 bases and J 4 bases, leaving 15 bases between the germline ends. This CDR3 comprises 16 residues. This CDR3 reads CASSFSSGSFTGELFF. The CDR3 DNA reads as TGCGCCAGCAGCTTCTCTTCCGGGAGCTTCACCGGGGAGCTGTTTTTT.

This clonotype turned up a few times. The V gene is TRBV27, the J gene TRBJ2-1; D tentatively fits TRBD1 or TRBD2 (6 bases each). Germline V lookup: CDR1 MNHEY, CDR2 SMNVEV (reference sequence). The CDR3 has 12 amino acids. The ends were cut back, 3 bases at V and 10 bases at J, with 10 bases in the middle. The DNA of the CDR3 is TGTGCCAGCAGTTTTGGGGGGCGGGAGCAGTTCTTC. It yields the protein CASSFGGREQFF.

The CDR3 bases are TGTGCCAGCAGCTTTCAGGGGGGGGTTGAAAAACTGTTTTTT. It yields the protein CASSFQGGVEKLFF. V usage is TRBV11-2 and J usage is TRBJ1-4, with TRBD1 identical over 7 bases. There are 14 residues in the CDR3. Germline V gives CDR1 SGHAT, CDR2 FQNNGV. V shed 3 bases and J 7 bases; nucleotides not matched to a gene: 5.

The rearrangement joins TRBV3-1 to TRBJ2-5; either TRBD1 or TRBD2 may fit D (6 bases each). The length of the CDR3 is 18 residues. V was clipped by 2 bases and J by 5 bases, with 24 bases between them. CDR1 LGHDT and CDR2 YNNKEL come from the germline V gene (reference sequence). The CDR3 protein is CASSQRSVFGGQQETQYF. CDR3 in DNA: TGTGCCAGCAGCCAACGTTCGGTATTTGGGGGGCAGCAGGAGACCCAGTACTTC.

The DNA of the CDR3 is TGTGCCTGGAGTTATGCGGAAAGTGAAGCTTTCTTT. As protein: CAWSYAESEAFF. The rearrangement joins TRBV30 to TRBJ1-1; D unresolved. The V gene's germline CDR1 is GTSNPN and CDR2 SVGIG (reference sequence). The length of the CDR3 is 12 residues. The germline V and J ends were trimmed by 2 bases and 7 bases, with 11 bases remaining between them.